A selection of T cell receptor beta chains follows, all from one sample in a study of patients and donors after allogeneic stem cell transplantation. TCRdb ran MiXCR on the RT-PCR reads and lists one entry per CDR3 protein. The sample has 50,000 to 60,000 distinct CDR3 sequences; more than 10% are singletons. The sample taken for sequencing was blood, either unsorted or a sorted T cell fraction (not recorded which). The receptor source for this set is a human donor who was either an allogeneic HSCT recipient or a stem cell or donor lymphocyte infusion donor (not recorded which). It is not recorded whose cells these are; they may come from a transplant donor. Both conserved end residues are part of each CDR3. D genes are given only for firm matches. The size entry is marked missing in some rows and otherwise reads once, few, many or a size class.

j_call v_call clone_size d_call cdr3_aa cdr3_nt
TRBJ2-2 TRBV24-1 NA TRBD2 CATSDLAPSGFTGELFF TGTGCCACCAGTGATTTAGCCCCTAGCGGGTTCACCGGGGAGCTGTTTTTT
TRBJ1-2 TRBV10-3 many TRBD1 CAISGGQGLYGYTF TGTGCCATCAGTGGCGGACAGGGGCTCTATGGCTACACCTTC
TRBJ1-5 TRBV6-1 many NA CASSEVDQPQHF TGTGCCAGCAGTGAAGTGGATCAGCCCCAGCATTTT
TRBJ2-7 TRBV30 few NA CAWSLGLAGEQYF TGTGCCTGGAGCTTGGGACTTGCCGGCGAGCAGTACTTC
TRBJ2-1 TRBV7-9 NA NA CASSSPPGTPTYNEQFF TGTGCCAGCAGCTCACCACCCGGGACGCCTACCTACAATGAGCAGTTCTTC
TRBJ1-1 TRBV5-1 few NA CASSTTGGRENEAFF TGCGCCAGCAGCACCACCGGGGGTCGGGAGAATGAAGCTTTCTTT
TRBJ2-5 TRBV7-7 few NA CASSSRDQETQYF TGTGCTAGCAGCTCCCGGGACCAAGAGACCCAGTACTTC
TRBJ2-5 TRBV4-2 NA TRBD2 CASSQDPLAGGRSTQYF TGTGCCAGCAGCCAAGATCCACTAGCGGGGGGCCGTTCGACCCAGTACTTC
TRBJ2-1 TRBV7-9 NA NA CASSLARSLGYNEQFF TGTGCCAGCAGCTTAGCGAGATCTCTTGGCTACAATGAGCAGTTCTTC
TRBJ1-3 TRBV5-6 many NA CASSSSMGNTIYF TGTGCCAGCAGCTCGAGTATGGGAAACACCATATATTTT
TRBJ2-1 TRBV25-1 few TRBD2 CASSASGSNEQFF TGTGCCAGCTCAGCTAGCGGGAGTAATGAGCAGTTCTTC
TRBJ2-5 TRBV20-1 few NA CSARHIFQETQYF TGCAGTGCGCGGCACATTTTCCAAGAGACCCAGTACTTC
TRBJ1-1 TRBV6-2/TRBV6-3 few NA CASSHVFADAMAFF TGTGCCAGCAGCCACGTTTTTGCGGACGCAATGGCTTTCTTT
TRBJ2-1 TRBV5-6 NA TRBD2 CASSLSNIAGVLANEQFF TGTGCCAGCAGCTTGTCTAACATAGCGGGAGTGTTGGCGAATGAGCAGTTCTTC
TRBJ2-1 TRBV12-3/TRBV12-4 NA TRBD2 CASRGLAGYNEQFF TGTGCCAGCAGAGGACTAGCGGGATACAATGAGCAGTTCTTC
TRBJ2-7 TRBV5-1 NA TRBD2 CTSSGGLESSYEQYF TGCACCAGCAGCGGGGGACTCGAGAGCTCCTACGAGCAGTACTTC
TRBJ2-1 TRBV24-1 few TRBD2 CATSDSGLAGGDEQFF TGTGCCACCAGTGATTCGGGACTAGCGGGAGGTGATGAGCAGTTCTTC
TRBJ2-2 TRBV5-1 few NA CASHGGGILSHTGELFF TGCGCCTCCCATGGGGGAGGCATCCTCTCCCACACCGGGGAGCTGTTTTTT
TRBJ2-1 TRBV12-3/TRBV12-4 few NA CASRAVPTTTDEQFF TGTGCCAGCAGGGCTGTGCCGACCACTACCGATGAGCAGTTCTTC
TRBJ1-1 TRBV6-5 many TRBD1 CASSYSRDRGTEAFF TGTGCCAGCAGTTACTCGAGGGACAGGGGCACTGAAGCTTTCTTT
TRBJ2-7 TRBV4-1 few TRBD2 CASSQVTSGGYEQYF TGCGCCAGCAGCCAAGTCACTAGCGGGGGGTACGAGCAGTACTTC
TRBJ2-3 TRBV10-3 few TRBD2 CAISVELSGGITDTQYF TGTGCCATCAGTGTTGAACTTAGCGGGGGAATCACAGATACGCAGTATTTT
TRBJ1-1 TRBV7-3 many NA CASSSDGLNTEAFF TGTGCCAGCAGCTCGGACGGACTGAACACTGAAGCTTTCTTT
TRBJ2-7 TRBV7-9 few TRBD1 CASSQRTGGRYPPYEQYF TGTGCCAGCAGCCAACGGACAGGGGGGCGGTATCCTCCCTACGAGCAGTACTTC
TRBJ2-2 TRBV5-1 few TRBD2 CASSLRLAGGSNTGELFF TGCGCCAGCAGCCTCCGACTAGCGGGAGGCTCGAACACCGGGGAGCTGTTTTTT
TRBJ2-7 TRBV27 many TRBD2 CASTMGTSGAYEQYF TGTGCCAGCACCATGGGGACTAGCGGAGCCTACGAGCAGTACTTC
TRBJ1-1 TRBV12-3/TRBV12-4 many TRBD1 CASNPGTGELEAFF TGTGCCAGCAACCCCGGGACAGGGGAACTTGAAGCTTTCTTT
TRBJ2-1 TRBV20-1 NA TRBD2 CSAIRLAGTYNEQFF TGCAGTGCTATACGGCTAGCGGGAACTTACAATGAGCAGTTCTTC
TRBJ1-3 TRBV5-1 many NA CASRTQGSGNTIYF TGCGCCAGCAGGACACAGGGCTCTGGAAACACCATATATTTT
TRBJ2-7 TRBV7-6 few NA CASSLFTEEEQYF TGTGCCAGCAGCTTATTTACGGAGGAGGAGCAGTACTTC
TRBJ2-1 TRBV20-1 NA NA CSAKVSEIPYNEQFF TGCAGTGCTAAAGTAAGCGAGATCCCCTACAATGAGCAGTTCTTC
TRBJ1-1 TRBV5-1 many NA CASSRTGGLDTEAFF TGCGCCAGCAGCCGCACCGGGGGGCTAGACACTGAAGCTTTCTTT
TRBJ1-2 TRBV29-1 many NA CSVDVRADGYTF TGCAGCGTTGATGTCAGGGCTGATGGCTACACCTTC
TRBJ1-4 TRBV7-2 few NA CASSLDGRVEKLFF TGTGCCAGCAGCTTAGATGGACGTGTCGAAAAACTGTTTTTT
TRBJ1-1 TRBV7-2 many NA CASSYNRALLEANTEAFF TGTGCCAGCAGCTACAACCGGGCTCTCCTGGAGGCAAACACTGAAGCTTTCTTT
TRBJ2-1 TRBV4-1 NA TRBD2 CASSLRLAGGFNEQFF TGCGCCAGCAGCCTAAGACTAGCGGGAGGGTTCAATGAGCAGTTCTTC
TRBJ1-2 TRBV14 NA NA CASSLGPYTNYGYTF TGTGCCAGCAGCCTCGGACCGTACACTAACTATGGCTACACCTTC
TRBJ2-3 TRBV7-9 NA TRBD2 CASSSRTSGSLTDTQYF TGTGCCAGCAGCTCTCGGACTAGCGGGAGTTTAACAGATACGCAGTATTTT
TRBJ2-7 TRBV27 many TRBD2 CASSGLAGDPYEQYF TGTGCCAGCAGCGGACTAGCGGGAGACCCCTACGAGCAGTACTTC
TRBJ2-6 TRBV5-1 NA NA CASRTPRDSGANVLTF TGCGCCAGTAGGACCCCCAGGGACTCTGGGGCCAACGTCCTGACTTTC
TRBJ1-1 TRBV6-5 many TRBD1 CASSYSSTGPDTEAFF TGTGCCAGCAGTTACTCTTCGACAGGGCCGGACACTGAAGCTTTCTTT
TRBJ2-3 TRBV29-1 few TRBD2 CSVEEREGIDTQYF TGCAGCGTTGAGGAGCGGGAGGGAATAGATACGCAGTATTTT